The 2 T cell receptor beta chains below were found in one sample sequenced in a study of shared clonotypes between healthy human individuals. Method: immunoSEQ multiplex PCR; TCRdb's copy keeps in-frame clones and lacks some. Among 2 million to 2.5 million clones, roughly 96% were seen once, and the ten largest hold more than 0.1%. Sequences were obtained from naive CD4+ T cells sorted from blood. Indicated subset: CD45RA+ positively selected. These receptor sequences come from a man aged 18 to 29 in good health.

The V call is TRBV30, the J call TRBJ2-5; perhaps TRBD2 as D (5 bases). The CDR3 contains 14 residues. Germline-derived CDR1 and CDR2 are GTSNPN and SVGIG (reference sequence). Trimming left V 3 bases short and J 4 bases short, with 15 bases between. CDR3 loop: CAWSTSGLRETQYF. The CDR3 nucleotides read TGTGCCTGGAGCACATCAGGACTGAGAGAGACCCAGTACTTC.

V usage is TRBV4-3 and J usage is TRBJ2-3; TRBD2 agrees at 10 bases. Germline trimming cut 0 bases from V and 4 bases from J; bases unmatched to any gene: 7. The germline gives CDR1 LGHNA, CDR2 YSLEER. The CDR3 sequence is 17 residues long. CDR3 residues: CASSQDASGRGSDTQYF. CDR3 coding DNA: TGCGCCAGCAGCCAAGACGCTAGCGGGAGAGGCTCAGATACGCAGTATTTT.